These T cell receptor beta chains were read from a single sample in a study of cytomegalovirus exposure and HLA in healthy donors. Sequenced by immunoSEQ multiplex PCR; TCRdb stores in-frame clones only, minus some. The sample's table shows roughly 120,000 clones. The sample comprised PBMCs. Receptors originate from a man in his forties in good health and CMV-seropositive. Each CDR3 is given with its conserved first and last residue. The D gene is left open where the match is weak. Expanded clones get a size class; other rows say once, few or many, or leave the size out.

d_call | clone_size | j_call | v_call | cdr3_aa | cdr3_nt
TRBD1 | NA | TRBJ1-1 | TRBV4-2 | CASSQDRGTGREAFF | TGTGCCAGCAGCCAAGATAGAGGGACAGGGAGGGAAGCTTTCTTT
TRBD2 | NA | TRBJ2-2 | TRBV12-5 | CASAGLAGNTGELFF | TGTGCTAGTGCCGGACTAGCGGGGAACACCGGGGAGCTGTTTTTT
TRBD2 | NA | TRBJ2-1 | TRBV10-3 | CATNQPEAGVEQFF | TGTGCCACCAACCAACCTGAGGCGGGAGTTGAGCAGTTCTTC
TRBD1 | NA | TRBJ2-7 | TRBV5-5 | CASSFPGTVYEQYF | TGTGCCAGCAGCTTCCCCGGGACAGTCTACGAGCAGTACTTC
NA | NA | TRBJ2-2 | TRBV19 | CASSIGAASSRELFF | TGTGCCAGTAGTATTGGGGCAGCCTCATCCAGGGAGCTGTTTTTT
TRBD2 | NA | TRBJ2-2 | TRBV7-6 | CASTLEGGPFTGELFF | TGTGCCAGCACCCTTGAGGGAGGGCCTTTCACCGGGGAGCTGTTTTTT
NA | NA | TRBJ2-1 | TRBV7-8 | CASSAGQSSYNEQFF | TGTGCCAGCAGCGCCGGACAGAGCTCCTACAATGAGCAGTTCTTC
TRBD2 | NA | TRBJ2-5 | TRBV15 | CATSRDFTGGPQETQYF | TGTGCCACCAGCAGAGATTTTACGGGAGGACCCCAAGAGACCCAGTACTTC
NA | NA | TRBJ2-3 | TRBV7-9 | CASSLVAASADTQYF | TGTGCCAGCAGCTTAGTGGCAGCGAGCGCAGATACGCAGTATTTT
TRBD2 | NA | TRBJ2-7 | TRBV10-2 | CASSLGLAVSYEQYF | TGCGCCAGCAGTCTCGGACTAGCGGTCTCCTACGAGCAGTACTTC
TRBD1 | NA | TRBJ1-5 | TRBV29-1 | CSVVVTGGNQPQHF | TGCAGCGTGGTAGTGACAGGGGGAAATCAGCCCCAGCATTTT
NA | NA | TRBJ2-7 | TRBV5-4 | CASNGDGLREEQYF | TGTGCCAGCAATGGGGACGGCCTCCGGGAGGAGCAGTACTTC
NA | NA | TRBJ2-7 | TRBV28 | CASSSRSPTGEQYF | TGTGCCAGCAGTTCGCGGTCACCCACGGGGGAGCAGTACTTC
NA | NA | TRBJ2-7 | TRBV2 | CASSDIVYEQYF | TGTGCCAGCAGTGACATCGTCTACGAGCAGTACTTC
TRBD1 | NA | TRBJ2-7 | TRBV7-9 | CASSLPGQGLGEQYF | TGTGCCAGCAGCCTGCCGGGACAGGGGTTGGGGGAGCAGTACTTC
TRBD2 | NA | TRBJ2-1 | TRBV11-2 | CASSSGGRINEQFF | TGTGCCAGCAGCTCTGGCGGGAGGATTAATGAGCAGTTCTTC
TRBD1 | NA | TRBJ2-1 | TRBV4-3 | CASSQAWWDRAPSEQFF | TGCGCCAGCAGCCAAGCCTGGTGGGACAGGGCCCCGTCTGAGCAGTTCTTC
NA | NA | TRBJ2-7 | TRBV5-1 | CASSESLGGHYEQYF | TGCGCCAGCAGCGAGTCCTTGGGGGGGCACTACGAGCAGTACTTC
NA | NA | TRBJ1-1 | TRBV5-6 | CASSLVTTLGRTENTEAFF | TGTGCCAGCAGCTTGGTGACCACTCTGGGTAGGACAGAGAACACTGAAGCTTTCTTT
TRBD1 | NA | TRBJ2-7 | TRBV4-3 | CASSQDRADHEQYF | TGCGCCAGCAGCCAGGACAGGGCGGACCACGAGCAGTACTTC
NA | NA | TRBJ2-3 | TRBV5-4 | CASKVGGRGTDTQYF | TGTGCCAGCAAGGTTGGGGGGAGAGGCACAGATACGCAGTATTTT
TRBD1 | NA | TRBJ2-7 | TRBV5-1 | CASSGLQGAKYEQYF | TGCGCCAGCAGCGGACTACAGGGGGCAAAGTACGAGCAGTACTTC
TRBD2 | NA | TRBJ2-7 | TRBV15 | CATSPGPLAGYEQYF | TGTGCCACCAGCCCGGGACCACTAGCGGGCTACGAGCAGTACTTC
NA | NA | TRBJ2-5 | TRBV7-3 | CASSLIGRGRGQETQYF | TGTGCCAGCAGCTTAATAGGCCGGGGTAGGGGGCAAGAGACCCAGTACTTC
TRBD2 | NA | TRBJ2-2 | TRBV4-2 | CASSRAGTSETGELFF | TGTGCCAGCAGCCGAGCCGGGACTAGCGAGACCGGGGAGCTGTTTTTT
NA | NA | TRBJ2-1 | TRBV7-9 | CASSPERLNEQFF | TGTGCCAGCAGCCCGGAGAGACTCAATGAGCAGTTCTTC
NA | NA | TRBJ1-1 | TRBV4-1 | CASSPLAVNTEAFF | TGCGCCAGCAGCCCGCTCGCGGTCAACACTGAAGCTTTCTTT
TRBD1 | NA | TRBJ2-2 | TRBV6-1 | CASSNQGVGELFF | TGTGCCAGCAGTAATCAGGGGGTCGGGGAGCTGTTTTTT
NA | NA | TRBJ2-3 | TRBV15 | CATSRDGMFTDTQYF | TGTGCCACCAGCAGAGATGGCATGTTCACAGATACGCAGTATTTT
TRBD2 | NA | TRBJ2-3 | TRBV5-4 | CASSAGLAGTDTQYF | TGTGCCAGCAGCGCGGGACTAGCGGGGACAGATACGCAGTATTTT
TRBD2 | NA | TRBJ2-5 | TRBV5-1 | CASSLDGRSQETQYF | TGCGCCAGCAGCTTGGACGGGAGGTCTCAAGAGACCCAGTACTTC
NA | NA | TRBJ2-7 | TRBV6-1 | CASSEGGSRAIF | TGTGCCAGCAGTGAGGGAGGATCACGGGCGATCTTC
NA | NA | TRBJ2-7 | TRBV10-3 | CAISGTGEQYF | TGTGCCATCAGTGGCACAGGGGAGCAGTACTTC
TRBD2 | NA | TRBJ2-1 | TRBV19 | CASSMLAGAYNEQFF | TGTGCCAGTAGTATGCTAGCGGGAGCCTACAATGAGCAGTTCTTC
NA | NA | TRBJ2-4 | TRBV18 | CASSPPGTGQIQYF | TGTGCCAGCTCACCCCCCGGGACTGGGCAAATTCAGTACTTC
NA | NA | TRBJ1-5 | TRBV7-6 | CASSLGQRDVWHF | TGTGCCAGCAGCCTCGGACAGCGGGACGTTTGGCATTTT
TRBD1 | NA | TRBJ2-7 | TRBV25-1 | CASSLQGNSYEQYF | TGTGCCAGCAGTTTACAGGGGAACTCCTACGAGCAGTACTTC
NA | NA | TRBJ1-5 | TRBV7-2 | CASSLGVNQPQHF | TGTGCCAGCAGCCTAGGAGTAAATCAGCCCCAGCATTTT
TRBD1 | NA | TRBJ1-4 | TRBV28 | CASRTGKEKLFF | TGTGCCAGCCGGACAGGGAAGGAAAAACTGTTTTTT
NA | medium-sized | TRBJ2-1 | TRBV15 | CATSGEDRSSYNEQFF | TGTGCCACCAGCGGAGAAGACAGGAGCTCCTACAATGAGCAGTTCTTC
TRBD2 | NA | TRBJ2-1 | TRBV5-1 | CASSPGGPYNEQFF | TGCGCCAGCAGCCCGGGGGGACCATACAATGAGCAGTTCTTC
TRBD2 | NA | TRBJ2-7 | TRBV2 | CASSESSGRAEQYF | TGTGCCAGCAGTGAATCTAGCGGGAGAGCCGAGCAGTACTTC
NA | NA | TRBJ1-2 | TRBV5-1 | CASSFGPGDYGYTF | NA
TRBD2 | NA | TRBJ2-3 | TRBV10-3 | CAISESLGLAGEGDTQYF | TGTGCCATCAGTGAGTCGCTGGGACTAGCGGGAGAAGGAGATACGCAGTATTTT
NA | NA | TRBJ2-4 | TRBV29-1 | CSARLGSLAKNIQYF | TGCAGCGCCCGACTGGGTTCCCTAGCCAAAAACATTCAGTACTTC
NA | NA | TRBJ1-2 | TRBV5-1 | CASKGLGGYTF | TGCGCCAGCAAGGGGTTGGGTGGCTACACCTTC
NA | NA | TRBJ1-2 | TRBV6-5 | CASRSVTSGLYGYTF | TGTGCCAGCAGATCCGTTACTTCAGGCCTTTATGGCTACACCTTC
TRBD1 | NA | TRBJ2-7 | TRBV7-6 | CASSLAPGTAYEQYF | TGTGCCAGCAGCTTAGCTCCGGGGACAGCCTACGAGCAGTACTTC
NA | NA | TRBJ1-5 | TRBV11-2 | CASSLRDTDQPQHF | TGTGCCAGCAGCCTCCGGGACACGGATCAGCCCCAGCATTTT
NA | NA | TRBJ1-4 | TRBV28 | CASGSVVPPKTNEKLFF | TGTGCCAGTGGGAGTGTGGTACCGCCTAAAACTAATGAAAAACTGTTTTTT
NA | NA | TRBJ1-1 | TRBV6-1 | CASSETRALEAFF | TGTGCCAGCAGTGAAACCAGGGCCCTCGAAGCTTTCTTT
NA | NA | TRBJ1-2 | TRBV29-1 | CSVILQGDYGYTF | TGCAGCGTCATTCTACAGGGTGACTATGGCTACACCTTC
TRBD2 | NA | TRBJ2-2 | TRBV6-4 | CASSRLAGYTGELFF | TGTGCCAGCAGCCGACTAGCGGGATACACCGGGGAGCTGTTTTTT
TRBD1 | NA | TRBJ1-6 | TRBV2 | CASRPGQGSYNSPLHF | TGTGCCAGCAGGCCAGGACAGGGCTCCTATAATTCACCCCTCCACTTT
NA | NA | TRBJ2-7 | TRBV29-1 | CSTRQAPSYEQYF | TGCAGCACCCGACAGGCCCCCTCCTACGAGCAGTACTTC
NA | NA | TRBJ1-1 | TRBV27 | CASSPTIWTEAFF | TGTGCCAGCAGCCCGACAATATGGACTGAAGCTTTCTTT
NA | NA | TRBJ2-1 | TRBV27 | CASSHIRGSYNEQFF | TGTGCCAGCAGTCACATTCGGGGATCCTACAATGAGCAGTTCTTC